These T cell receptor beta chains were read from a single sample in a study of T cells in Graves' hyperthyroidism and ophthalmopathy. TCRdb reprocessed the multiplex PCR reads with MiXCR, giving one entry per CDR3 protein. The table has some 740,000 distinct CDR3 sequences, 12% to 15% seen once. The material sequenced was blood. The receptors shown here come from a woman under 30 with Graves' hyperthyroidism. The CDR3 runs from the conserved cysteine through the conserved F or W. D genes are given only for firm matches. Where a row states a size, it is once, few, many or the class of an expanded clone; other rows omit it.

v_call	j_call	clone_size	d_call	cdr3_aa	cdr3_nt
TRBV19	TRBJ2-1	NA	NA	CASRSAAEQFF	TGTGCCAGTCGATCGGCGGCCGAGCAGTTCTTC
TRBV5-1	TRBJ1-3	NA	TRBD1	CASSPGQAISGNTIYF	TGCGCCAGCTCTCCGGGACAGGCTATCTCTGGAAACACCATATATTTT
TRBV28	TRBJ2-3	few	NA	CASSLEGVSQYF	TGTGCCAGCAGTTTAGAAGGGGTGTCGCAGTATTTT
TRBV12-3/TRBV12-4	TRBJ2-3	many	TRBD2	CASNPSLASKPDTQYF	TGTGCCAGCAATCCATCACTAGCGTCGAAACCTGATACGCAGTATTTT
TRBV18	TRBJ1-5	many	NA	CASSPLVGGDQPQHF	TGTGCCAGCTCACCTTTGGTAGGGGGTGATCAGCCCCAGCATTTT
TRBV11-2	TRBJ2-2	many	NA	CASSSRTAGELFF	TGTGCCAGCAGCTCCCGGACAGCCGGGGAGCTGTTTTTT
TRBV20-1	TRBJ1-6	NA	NA	CSARDRASRAGYNSPLHF	TGCAGTGCTAGAGATCGGGCCTCCAGGGCTGGCTATAATTCACCCCTCCACTTT
TRBV6-1	TRBJ2-7	many	TRBD1	CASTIFRTGGYEQYF	TGTGCCAGCACTATTTTTAGGACAGGGGGCTACGAGCAGTACTTC
TRBV30	TRBJ2-1	many	TRBD1	CAYTTGGIDEQFF	TGTGCCTACACGACAGGGGGTATCGATGAGCAGTTCTTC
TRBV7-2	TRBJ2-1	many	TRBD2	CASSFQGGTSGRTEQFF	TGTGCCAGCAGCTTTCAGGGAGGGACTAGCGGGAGAACTGAGCAGTTCTTC
TRBV6-1	TRBJ2-1	NA	TRBD2	CASSVGRHSYNEQFF	TGTGCCAGCAGTGTCGGGAGGCACTCCTACAATGAGCAGTTCTTC
TRBV7-9	TRBJ2-3	NA	TRBD1	CASRPTGQVTDTQYF	TGTGCCAGCAGGCCCACGGGACAGGTCACAGATACGCAGTATTTT
TRBV6-2/TRBV6-3	TRBJ2-1	NA	NA	CASSYSYHEQFF	TGTGCCAGCAGTTACTCGTACCACGAGCAGTTCTTC
TRBV7-8	TRBJ1-2	many	TRBD1	CASSPRDRGSGYTF	TGTGCCAGCAGCCCCAGGGACAGAGGTTCGGGCTACACCTTC